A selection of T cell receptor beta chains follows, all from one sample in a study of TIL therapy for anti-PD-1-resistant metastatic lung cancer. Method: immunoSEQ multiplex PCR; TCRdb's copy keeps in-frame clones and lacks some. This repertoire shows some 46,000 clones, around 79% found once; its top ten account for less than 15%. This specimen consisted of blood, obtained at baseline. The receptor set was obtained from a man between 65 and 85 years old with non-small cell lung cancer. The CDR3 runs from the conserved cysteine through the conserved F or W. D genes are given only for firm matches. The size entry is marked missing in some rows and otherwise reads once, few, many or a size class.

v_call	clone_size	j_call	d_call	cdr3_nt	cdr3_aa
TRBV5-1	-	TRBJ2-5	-	TGCGCCAGCAGCTTAAGGGGAGGAGAGACCCAGTACTTC	CASSLRGGETQYF
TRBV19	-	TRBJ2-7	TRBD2	TGTGCCAGTACCAGCGGGACTTCCGAGCAGTACTTC	CASTSGTSEQYF
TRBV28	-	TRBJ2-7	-	TGTGCCAGCAGCCCGGCGGGTTTTGGTGCTTCCTACGAGCAGTACTTC	CASSPAGFGASYEQYF
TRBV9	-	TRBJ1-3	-	TGTGCCAGCATGGGGGGGATCTCTGGAAACACCATATATTTT	CASMGGISGNTIYF
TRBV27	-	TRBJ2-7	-	TGTGCCAGCAGTTTAGTTCTGGGGGCGAGCCGCGGAGGCCCCTACGAGCAGTACTTC	CASSLVLGASRGGPYEQYF
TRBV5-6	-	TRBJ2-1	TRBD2	TGTGCCAGCTTGGCGCCGGGACTAGGGCCTCGAGAGCAGTTCTTC	CASLAPGLGPREQFF
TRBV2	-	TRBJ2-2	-	TGTGCCAGCAGGGAAGATAACACCGGGGAGCTGTTTTTT	CASREDNTGELFF
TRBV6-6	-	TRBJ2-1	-	TGTGCCAGCAGTTATTACGGCGAGAATGAGCAGTTCTTC	CASSYYGENEQFF
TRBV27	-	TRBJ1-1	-	TGTGCCAGCAGTCTGACCTGGGCCACTGAAGCTTTCTTT	CASSLTWATEAFF
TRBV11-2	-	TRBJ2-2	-	TGTGCCAGCAGCTTAAACGCAGGGTCAAACACCGGGGAGCTGTTTTTT	CASSLNAGSNTGELFF
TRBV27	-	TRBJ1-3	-	TGTGCCAGCAGTGCCCTCGGGGTTCGCTCTGGAAACACCATATATTTT	CASSALGVRSGNTIYF
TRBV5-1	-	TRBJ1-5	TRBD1	TGCGCCAGCAGTGGGACAGGGGGTCAGCCCCAGCATTTT	CASSGTGGQPQHF
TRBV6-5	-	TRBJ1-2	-	TGTGCCACTGAACAGCCGAACTATGGCTACACCTTC	CATEQPNYGYTF
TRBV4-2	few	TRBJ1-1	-	TGTGCCAGCAGCCACAACAGGTTTGAAGCTTTCTTT	CASSHNRFEAFF
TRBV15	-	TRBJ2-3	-	TGTGCCACCAGCCGCCGCGTCCTAGGCGGAGCAGATACGCAGTATTTT	CATSRRVLGGADTQYF
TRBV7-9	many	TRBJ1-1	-	TGTGCCAGTAACGGGGGGGATACTGAAGCTTTCTTT	CASNGGDTEAFF
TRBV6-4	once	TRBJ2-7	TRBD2	TGTGCCAGCAGGGACCTAGCGGGAGTAATCCACGAGCAGTACTTC	CASRDLAGVIHEQYF
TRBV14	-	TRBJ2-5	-	TGTGCCAGCAGCCAAGTCCCGCGGGACAGTGTACAAGAGACCCAGTACTTC	CASSQVPRDSVQETQYF
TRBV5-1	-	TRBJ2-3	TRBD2	TGCGCCAGCAGCCTCTACAGCGGGGGAATTGCAGATACGCAGTATTTT	CASSLYSGGIADTQYF
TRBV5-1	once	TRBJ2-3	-	TGCGCCAGCAGCTCCTCCTCTCGAGGCACAGATACGCAGTATTTT	CASSSSSRGTDTQYF
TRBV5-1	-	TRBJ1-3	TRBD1	TGCGCCAGCAGCTTGGCCCCGGGACAGGGTAGCTCTGGAAACACCATATATTTT	CASSLAPGQGSSGNTIYF
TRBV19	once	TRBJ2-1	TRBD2	TGTGCCAGTAGTCCTGGACTAGCTGCTGAGCAGTTCTTC	CASSPGLAAEQFF
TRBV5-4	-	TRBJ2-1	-	TGTGCCAGCAGCTTTCGGGGGCGGGGCTACAATGAGCAGTTCTTC	CASSFRGRGYNEQFF
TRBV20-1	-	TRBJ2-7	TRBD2	TGCAGGACTAGCGGAAACGAGCAGTACTTC	CRTSGNEQYF
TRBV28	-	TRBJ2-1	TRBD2	TGTGCCAGCAGTTTACCGACTAGCGGGAGGGCCTATGAGCAGTTCTTC	CASSLPTSGRAYEQFF
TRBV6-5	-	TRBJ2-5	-	TGTGCCAGCAGTTACTCGGCAGGGGCCGGGGGAGAGACCCAGTACTTC	CASSYSAGAGGETQYF
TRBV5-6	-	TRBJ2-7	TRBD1	TGTGCCAGCAGCTTGCTGGGACAGGGGGTGGGCTCCTACGAGCAGTACTTC	CASSLLGQGVGSYEQYF
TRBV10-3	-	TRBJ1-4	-	TGTGCCATCAGTGAGTCGGGCAGCCCAACTAATGAAAAACTGTTTTTT	CAISESGSPTNEKLFF
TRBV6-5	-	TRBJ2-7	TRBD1	TGTGCCAGCAGCCGAACTTACAGGGGACGGTACGAGCAGTACTTC	CASSRTYRGRYEQYF
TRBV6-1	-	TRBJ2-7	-	TGTGCCAGCAGTGCGCGACAGGCCTACGAGCAGTACTTC	CASSARQAYEQYF
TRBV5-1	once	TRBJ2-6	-	TGCGCCAGCAGCCCGAGGGCCTCCGAAGGTGGGGCCAACGTCCTGACTTTC	CASSPRASEGGANVLTF
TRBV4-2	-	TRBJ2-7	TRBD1	TGTGCCAGCAGTCTTTTTAGGGCAGGGGGCTACGAGCAGTACTTC	CASSLFRAGGYEQYF
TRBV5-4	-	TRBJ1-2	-	TGTGCCAGCAGCTTATCGGCAGGGGTGCCTAATAGTTATACCTTC	CASSLSAGVPNSYTF
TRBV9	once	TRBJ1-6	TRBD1	TGTGCCAGCAGCGGGACAGGGGGTTCCTATAATTCACCCCTCCACTTT	CASSGTGGSYNSPLHF
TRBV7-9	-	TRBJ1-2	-	TGTGCCAGCAGCTTAAGGGCAGGGTTGGATGGCTACACCTTC	CASSLRAGLDGYTF
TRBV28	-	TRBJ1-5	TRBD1	TGTGCCAGCAGTCGGGACAGGGGCAATCAGCCCCAGCATTTT	CASSRDRGNQPQHF
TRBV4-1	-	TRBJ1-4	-	TGCGCCAGCAGCCAAGATTTGGGCCGTAATGAAAAACTGTTTTTT	CASSQDLGRNEKLFF
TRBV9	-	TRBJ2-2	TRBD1	TGTGCCAGCAGCGTAGGGACAGGAGTCAACACCGGGGAGCTGTTTTTT	CASSVGTGVNTGELFF
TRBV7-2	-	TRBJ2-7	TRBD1	TGTGCCAGCAGCGTAGGGGACAGACCCTACGAGCAGTACTTC	CASSVGDRPYEQYF
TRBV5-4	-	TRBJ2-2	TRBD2	TGTGCCAGCAGCCGAGCGGGAGGGCCCGACGGGGAGCTGTTTTTT	CASSRAGGPDGELFF
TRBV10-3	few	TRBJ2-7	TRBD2	TGTGCCATCAGGGACAGGACTAGCGGGAGGAACGAGCAGTACTTC	CAIRDRTSGRNEQYF
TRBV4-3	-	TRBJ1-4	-	TGCGCCAGCAGCCAAGACCGGGGTACGAATGAAAAACTGTTTTTT	CASSQDRGTNEKLFF
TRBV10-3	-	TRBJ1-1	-	TGTGCCACAGGAAGACAGATGAACACTGAAGCTTTCTTT	CATGRQMNTEAFF
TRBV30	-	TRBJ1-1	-	TGTGCCTGGAGCGTACAGGTGGGGGTTGCTTTCTTT	CAWSVQVGVAFF
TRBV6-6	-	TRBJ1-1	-	TGTGCCAGCAGAAGAGACCTCAACACTGAAGCTTTCTTT	CASRRDLNTEAFF
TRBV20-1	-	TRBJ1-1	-	TGCAGTGCGCCCACGAACACTGAAGCTTTCTTT	CSAPTNTEAFF
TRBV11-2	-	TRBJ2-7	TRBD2	TGTGCCAGCAGCGACCACAGACTAGCGGGAGACGCCTTAGACGAGCAGTACTTC	CASSDHRLAGDALDEQYF
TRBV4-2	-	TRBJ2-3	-	TGTGCCAGCAGCCCGGGTTCAGATACGCAGTATTTT	CASSPGSDTQYF
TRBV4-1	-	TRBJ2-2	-	TGCGCCAGCAGCCAAGATTGGTCAAGTACCGGGGAGCTGTTTTTT	CASSQDWSSTGELFF
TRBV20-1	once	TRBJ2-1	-	TGCAGTGCTAGAGATGAACGGGAGTTTTTCTTC	CSARDEREFFF
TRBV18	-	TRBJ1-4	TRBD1	TGTGCCAGCCGTAACAGACAGGGGACAACTAATGAAAAACTGTTTTTT	CASRNRQGTTNEKLFF
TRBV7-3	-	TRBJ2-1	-	TGTGCCAGCAGCGCACAGGGCGATGAGCAGTTCTTC	CASSAQGDEQFF
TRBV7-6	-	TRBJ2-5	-	TGTGCCAGCAGCTTGGGACAAGAGACCCAGTACTTC	CASSLGQETQYF
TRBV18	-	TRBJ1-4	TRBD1	TGTGCCAGCTCACCAGGACAGGTTAATGAAAAACTGTTTTTT	CASSPGQVNEKLFF
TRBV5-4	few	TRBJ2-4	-	TGTGCCAGCAGAGGGGATAGGGCCAAAAACATTCAGTACTTC	CASRGDRAKNIQYF
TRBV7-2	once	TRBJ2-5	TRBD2	TGTGCCAGCAGCTTCGGGGTTACTAGCGGGGGTCAAGAGACCCAGTACTTC	CASSFGVTSGGQETQYF
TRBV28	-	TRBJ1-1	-	TGTGCCAGCGGAATCAGGGTCCTGAACACTGAAGCTTTCTTT	CASGIRVLNTEAFF